The entry below gives a single T cell receptor (beta chain) sequence along with its context. This sample is drawn from a study of blood T cell repertoires in COVID-19. The CDR3 is 14 residues long. The table came from immunoSEQ multiplex PCR; TCRdb's copy has only in-frame clones and leaves some out. The data hold about 210,000 clones, with more than 85% observed a single time. The receptor comes from a man aged 35 to 55 with acute or convalescent COVID-19. Sequencing input: peripheral blood. V gene TRBV21-1 combines with J gene TRBJ2-3; the D segment call TRBD1 is taken from the table without a DNA check. TRBV21-1 is a listed pseudogene. The CDR3 region is CASRTGPVGDTQYF. The CDR3 DNA sequence: TGTGCCAGCCGGACAGGGCCCGTTGGGGATACGCAGTATTTT.